This TCR beta chain is from a study of blood T cell repertoires in COVID-19. Original processing notes: Amplification of reference gene primers was used by the study to estimate nucleated cell counts. Measured with immunoSEQ multiplex PCR; TCRdb has only the in-frame clones, and not every one. V and J calls plus clone size are reproduced from that table; the DNA served to infer D and trimming. The table lists 330,000 or so clones, approximately 91% of them singletons. Assignment of participants to cohorts was predicated upon participant-reported clinical history. Sequencing was carried out using PBMCs or T cells enriched from blood (not recorded which). The source is a woman aged 25 to 45 who had been exposed to COVID-19.

CDR3 in amino acids: CASRPDRFSGYTF. CDR3 coding DNA: TGTGCCAGCAGACCAGACAGGTTCTCTGGCTACACCTTC. This chain connects TRBV28 to TRBJ1-2; tentative D call: TRBD1 (6 bases). The V end was cut by 6 bases, the J end by 7 bases, with 15 bases between. CDR1 is MDHEN and CDR2 is SYDVKM in the germline V gene. The CDR3 sequence is 13 residues long.